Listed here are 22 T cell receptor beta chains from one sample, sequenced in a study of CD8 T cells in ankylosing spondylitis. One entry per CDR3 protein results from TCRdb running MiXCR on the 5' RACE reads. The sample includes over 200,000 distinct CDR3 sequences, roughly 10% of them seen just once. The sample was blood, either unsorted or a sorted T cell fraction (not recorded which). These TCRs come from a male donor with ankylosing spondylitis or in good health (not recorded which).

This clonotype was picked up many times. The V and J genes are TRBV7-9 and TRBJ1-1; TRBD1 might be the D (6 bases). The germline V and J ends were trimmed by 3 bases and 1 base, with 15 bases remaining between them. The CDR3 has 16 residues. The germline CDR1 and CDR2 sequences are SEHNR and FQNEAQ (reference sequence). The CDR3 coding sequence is TGTGCCAGCAGCTTCGACAGGCGGTCGGGGAACACTGAAGCTTTCTTT. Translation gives CASSFDRRSGNTEAFF.

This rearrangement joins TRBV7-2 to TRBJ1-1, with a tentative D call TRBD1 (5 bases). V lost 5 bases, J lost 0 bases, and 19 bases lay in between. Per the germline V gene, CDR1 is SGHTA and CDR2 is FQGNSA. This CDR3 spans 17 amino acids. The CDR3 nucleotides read TGTGCCAGCAGCGGGACCGGACACCTAACACTGAACACTGAAGCTTTCTTT. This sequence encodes CASSGTGHLTLNTEAFF. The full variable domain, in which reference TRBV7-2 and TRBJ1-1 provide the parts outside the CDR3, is GAGVSQSPSNKVTEKGKDVELRCDPISGHTALYWYRQSLGQGLEFLIYFQGNSAPDKSGLPSDRFSAERTGGSVSTLTIQRTQQEDSAVYLCASSGTGHLTLNTEAFFGQGTRLTVV.

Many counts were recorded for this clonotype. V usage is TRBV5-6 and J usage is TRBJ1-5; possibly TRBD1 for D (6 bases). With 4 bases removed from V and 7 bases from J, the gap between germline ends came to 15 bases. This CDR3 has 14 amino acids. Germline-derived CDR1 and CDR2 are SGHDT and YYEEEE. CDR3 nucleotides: TGTGCCAGCAGCCAATGGACAGTGGGGCAGCCCCAGCATTTT. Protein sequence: CASSQWTVGQPQHF.

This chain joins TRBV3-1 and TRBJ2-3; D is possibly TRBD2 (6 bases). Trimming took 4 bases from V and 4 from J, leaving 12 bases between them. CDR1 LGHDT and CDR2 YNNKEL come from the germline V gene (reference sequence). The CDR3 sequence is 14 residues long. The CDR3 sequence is CASSLESGPDTQYF. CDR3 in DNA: TGTGCCAGCAGCCTTGAGAGCGGGCCAGATACGCAGTATTTT.

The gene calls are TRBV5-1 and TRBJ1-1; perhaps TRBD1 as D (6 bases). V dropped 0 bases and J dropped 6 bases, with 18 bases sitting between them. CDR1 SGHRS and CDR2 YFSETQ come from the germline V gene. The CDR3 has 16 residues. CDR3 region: CASSLGRQEIWAEAFF. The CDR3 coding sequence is TGCGCCAGCAGCTTGGGGCGACAGGAAATCTGGGCTGAAGCTTTCTTT. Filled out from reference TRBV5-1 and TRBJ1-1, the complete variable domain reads KAGVTQTPRYLIKTRGQQVTLSCSPISGHRSVSWYQQTPGQGLQFLFEYFSETQRNKGNFPGRFSGRQFSNSRSEMNVSTLELGDSALYLCASSLGRQEIWAEAFFGQGTRLTVV.

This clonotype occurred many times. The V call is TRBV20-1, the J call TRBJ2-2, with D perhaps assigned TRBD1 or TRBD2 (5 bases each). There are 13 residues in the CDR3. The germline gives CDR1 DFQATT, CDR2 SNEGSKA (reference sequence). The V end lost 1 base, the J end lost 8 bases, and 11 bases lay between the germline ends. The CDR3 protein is CSARVQGPGELFF. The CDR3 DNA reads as TGCAGTGCTAGAGTTCAGGGACCGGGGGAGCTGTTTTTT.

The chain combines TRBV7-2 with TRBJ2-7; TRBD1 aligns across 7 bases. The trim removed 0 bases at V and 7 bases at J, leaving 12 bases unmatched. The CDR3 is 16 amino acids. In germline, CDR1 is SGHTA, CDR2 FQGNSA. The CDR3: CASSLAPVGGHYEQYF. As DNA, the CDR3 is TGTGCCAGCAGCTTAGCGCCGGTAGGGGGCCATTATGAGCAGTACTTC.

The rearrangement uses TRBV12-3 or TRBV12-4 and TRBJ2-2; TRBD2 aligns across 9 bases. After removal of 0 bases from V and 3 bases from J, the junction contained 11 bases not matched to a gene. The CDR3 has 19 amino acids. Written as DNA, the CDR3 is TGTGCCAGCAGTTTAGCGGCATTCGTGCCTAGCGGGGACACCGGGGAGCTGTTTTTT. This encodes CASSLAAFVPSGDTGELFF.

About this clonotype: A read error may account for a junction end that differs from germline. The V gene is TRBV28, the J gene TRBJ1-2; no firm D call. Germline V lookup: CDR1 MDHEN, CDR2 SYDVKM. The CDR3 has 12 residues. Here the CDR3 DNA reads TGTGCCAGCAGTCTTGCTAACTATGGCTACCCCTTC. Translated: CASSLANYGYPF.

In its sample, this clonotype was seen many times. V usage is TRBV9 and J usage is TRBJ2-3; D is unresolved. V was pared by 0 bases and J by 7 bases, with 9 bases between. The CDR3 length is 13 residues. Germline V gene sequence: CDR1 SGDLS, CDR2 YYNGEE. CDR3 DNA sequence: TGTGCCAGCAGCGTAGGTGTAGAGAATACGCAGTATTTT. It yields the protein CASSVGVENTQYF.

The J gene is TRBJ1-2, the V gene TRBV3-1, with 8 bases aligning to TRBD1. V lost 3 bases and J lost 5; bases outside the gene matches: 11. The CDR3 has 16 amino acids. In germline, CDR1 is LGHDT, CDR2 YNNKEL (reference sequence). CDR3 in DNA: TGTGCCAGCAGCCATCTAACTGGACAGGGCAGATATGGCTACACCTTC. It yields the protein CASSHLTGQGRYGYTF.

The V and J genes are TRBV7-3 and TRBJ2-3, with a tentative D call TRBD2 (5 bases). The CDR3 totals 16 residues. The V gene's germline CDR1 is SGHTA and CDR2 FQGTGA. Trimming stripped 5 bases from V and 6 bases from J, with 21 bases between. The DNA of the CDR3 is TGTGCCAGCAGCCCTAATTCGGCGGTAACGGGGGATACGCAGTATTTT. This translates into CASSPNSAVTGDTQYF.

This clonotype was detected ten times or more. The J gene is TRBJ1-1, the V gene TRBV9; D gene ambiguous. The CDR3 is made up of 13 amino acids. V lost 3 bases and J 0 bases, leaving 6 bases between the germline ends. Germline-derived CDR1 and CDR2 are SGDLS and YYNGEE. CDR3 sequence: CASSESVNTEAFF. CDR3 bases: TGTGCCAGCAGCGAGTCAGTGAACACTGAAGCTTTCTTT.

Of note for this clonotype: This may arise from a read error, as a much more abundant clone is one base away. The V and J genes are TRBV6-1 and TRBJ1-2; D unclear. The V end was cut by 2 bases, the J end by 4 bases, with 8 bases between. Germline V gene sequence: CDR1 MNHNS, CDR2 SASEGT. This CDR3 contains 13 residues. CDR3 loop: CASSEPGAYGYTF. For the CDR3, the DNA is TGTGCCAGCAGTGAACCCGGCGCCTATGGCTACACCTTC.

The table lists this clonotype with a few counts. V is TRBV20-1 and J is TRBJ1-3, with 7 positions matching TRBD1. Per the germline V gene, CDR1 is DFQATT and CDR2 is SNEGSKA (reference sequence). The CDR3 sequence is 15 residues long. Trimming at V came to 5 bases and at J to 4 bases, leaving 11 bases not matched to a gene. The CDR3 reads CSAVVTGHLGNTIYF. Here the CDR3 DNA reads TGCAGTGCTGTGGTGACAGGGCATTTGGGAAACACCATATATTTT.

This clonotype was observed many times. CDR3 DNA sequence: TGCAGTGCAGGGAGCCCGCCGGGCGAATCAGATACGCAGTATTTT. It specifies CSAGSPPGESDTQYF. V gene TRBV20-1 combines with J gene TRBJ2-3; the D gene is possibly TRBD2 (5 bases). The CDR3 length is 15 residues. Trimming took 6 bases from V and 4 from J, leaving 20 bases between them. Germline-derived CDR1 and CDR2 are DFQATT and SNEGSKA (reference sequence).

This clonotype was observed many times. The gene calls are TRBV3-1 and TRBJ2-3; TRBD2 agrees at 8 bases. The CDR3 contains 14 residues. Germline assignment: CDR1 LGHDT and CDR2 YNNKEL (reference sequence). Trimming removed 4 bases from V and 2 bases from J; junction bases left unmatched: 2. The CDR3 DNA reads TGTGCCAGCAGCCTTAGCGGGGCCACAGATACGCAGTATTTT. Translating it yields CASSLSGATDTQYF.

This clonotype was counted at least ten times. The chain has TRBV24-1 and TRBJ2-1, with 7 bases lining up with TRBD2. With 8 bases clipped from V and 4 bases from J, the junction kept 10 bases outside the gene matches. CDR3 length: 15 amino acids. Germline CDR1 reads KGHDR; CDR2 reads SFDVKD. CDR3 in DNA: TGTGCCACCAAGGGCGGGGGAAGAGAATACAATGAGCAGTTCTTC. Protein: CATKGGGREYNEQFF.

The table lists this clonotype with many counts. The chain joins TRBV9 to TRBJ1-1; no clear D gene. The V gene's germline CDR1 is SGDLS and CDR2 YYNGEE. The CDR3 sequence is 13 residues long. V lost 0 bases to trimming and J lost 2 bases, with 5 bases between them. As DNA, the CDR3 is TGTGCCAGCAGCGTAGAAACCAACACTGAAGCTTTCTTT. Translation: CASSVETNTEAFF.

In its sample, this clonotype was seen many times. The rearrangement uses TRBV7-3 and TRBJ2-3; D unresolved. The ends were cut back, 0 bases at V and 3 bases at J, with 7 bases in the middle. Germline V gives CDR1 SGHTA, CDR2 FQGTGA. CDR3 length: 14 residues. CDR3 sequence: CASSLTRATDTQYF. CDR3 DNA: TGTGCCAGCAGCTTAACACGGGCGACAGATACGCAGTATTTT.

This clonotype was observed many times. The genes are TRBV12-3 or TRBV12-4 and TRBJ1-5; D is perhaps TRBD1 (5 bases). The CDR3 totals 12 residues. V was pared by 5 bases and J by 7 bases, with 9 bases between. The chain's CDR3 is CASSPDNQPQHF. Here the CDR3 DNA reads TGTGCCAGCAGTCCGGACAACCAGCCCCAGCATTTT.

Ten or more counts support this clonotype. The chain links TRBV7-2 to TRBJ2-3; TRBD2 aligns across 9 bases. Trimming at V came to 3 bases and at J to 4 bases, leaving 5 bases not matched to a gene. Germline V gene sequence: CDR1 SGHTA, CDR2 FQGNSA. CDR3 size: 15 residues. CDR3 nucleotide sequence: TGTGCCAGCAGCTTTCAGCGGGGGGCTTCAGATACGCAGTATTTT. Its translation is CASSFQRGASDTQYF. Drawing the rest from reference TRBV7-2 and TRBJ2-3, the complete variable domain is GAGVSQSPSNKVTEKGKDVELRCDPISGHTALYWYRQSLGQGLEFLIYFQGNSAPDKSGLPSDRFSAERTGGSVSTLTIQRTQQEDSAVYLCASSFQRGASDTQYFGPGTRLTVL.